Following are 32 T cell receptor beta chains from one sample sequenced in a study of blood T cell repertoires in COVID-19. Profiling relied on immunoSEQ multiplex PCR, and the TCRdb table lists in-frame clones only, not all of them. In the table there are about 430,000 clones, 70% to 90% of which are singletons. Sequenced material: PBMCs or T cells enriched from blood (not recorded which). Every receptor here comes from a woman aged 18-29 years who had been exposed to COVID-19.

V usage is TRBV6-2 or TRBV6-3 and J usage is TRBJ2-5; TRBD1 agrees at 10 bases. V trimming: 2 bases; J trimming: 5 bases; junction bases outside the gene matches: 11. The CDR3 is 17 amino acids. Germline CDR1 and CDR2: MNHEY and SVGEGT. CDR3 DNA sequence: TGTGCCAGCAGTTACATACAGCGACCGGGACAGGGGGAGACCCAGTACTTC. Amino acids: CASSYIQRPGQGETQYF.

A few counts support this clone. The chain links TRBV2 to TRBJ1-1, with 7 bases matching TRBD1. Germline values: CDR1 SNHLY, CDR2 FYNNEI. The ends lost 6 bases at V and 0 bases at J; junction bases unmatched: 4. The CDR3 is made up of 14 amino acids. CDR3: CASSMTGLNTEAFF. CDR3 in DNA: TGTGCCAGCAGCATGACAGGGTTGAACACTGAAGCTTTCTTT.

J is TRBJ1-5 and V is TRBV7-9; D possibly corresponds to TRBD1 (5 bases). V dropped 5 bases and J dropped 6 bases, with 11 bases sitting between them. Germline V gives CDR1 SEHNR, CDR2 FQNEAQ (reference sequence). This CDR3 region has 13 residues. The CDR3 DNA reads TGTGCCAGCAGCCACGGGGGGGGTCAGCCCCAGCATTTT. As protein: CASSHGGGQPQHF. Filled out from reference TRBV7-9 and TRBJ1-5, the complete variable domain reads DTGVSQNPRHKITKRGQNVTFRCDPISEHNRLYWYRQTLGQGPEFLTYFQNEAQLEKSRLLSDRFSAERPKGSFSTLEIQRTEQGDSAMYLCASSHGGGQPQHFGDGTRLSIL.

The chain couples TRBV7-6 to TRBJ2-1; maybe TRBD2 (6 bases). Germline assignment: CDR1 SGHVS and CDR2 FNYEAQ. The CDR3 is 14 residues long. With 7 bases removed from V and 7 bases from J, the gap between germline ends came to 17 bases. As DNA, the CDR3 is TGTGCCAGCAACTCGGCGGGAAGGGAAAATGAGCAGTTCTTC. It specifies CASNSAGRENEQFF.

The rearrangement links TRBV14 to TRBJ1-6; 7 positions agree with TRBD1. This CDR3 has 15 residues. V lost 3 bases and J lost 8; bases outside the gene matches: 7. The germline V gene encodes CDR1 SGHDN and CDR2 FVKESK. This CDR3 is CASSHIGGRYSPLHF. The CDR3 DNA follows: TGTGCCAGCAGCCATATAGGGGGCCGGTATTCACCCCTCCACTTT. The variable domain in full, completed from reference TRBV14 and TRBJ1-6, reads EAGVTQFPSHSVIEKGQTVTLRCDPISGHDNLYWYRRVMGKEIKFLLHFVKESKQDESGMPNNRFLAERTGGTYSTLKVQPAELEDSGVYFCASSHIGGRYSPLHFGNGTRLTVT.

The chain has TRBV18 and TRBJ1-5; D might be TRBD1 (5 bases). From germline, CDR1 is KGHSH and CDR2 LQKENI. V dropped 4 bases and J dropped 4 bases, with 14 bases sitting between them. CDR3 length equals 15 residues. CDR3: CASSLDKIRNQPQHF. The CDR3 DNA reads TGTGCCAGCTCACTGGACAAGATTAGGAATCAGCCCCAGCATTTT. Based on the CDR3 plus reference TRBV18 and TRBJ1-5, the full variable domain is NAGVMQNPRHLVRRRGQEARLRCSPMKGHSHVYWYRQLPEEGLKFMVYLQKENIIDESGMPKERFSAEFPKEGPSILRIQQVVRGDSAAYFCASSLDKIRNQPQHFGDGTRLSIL.

This clone came up once. The chain joins TRBV28 to TRBJ2-7, with 7 nucleotides matching TRBD2. The CDR3 sequence is 15 residues long. V lost 7 bases, J lost 4 bases, and 13 bases stayed unmatched. Germline assignment: CDR1 MDHEN and CDR2 SYDVKM. The CDR3 reads CASTLGGGKAYEQYF. In DNA form, the CDR3 reads TGTGCCAGCACCCTTGGGGGGGGTAAGGCTTACGAGCAGTACTTC. Based on the CDR3 plus reference TRBV28 and TRBJ2-7, the full variable domain is DVKVTQSSRYLVKRTGEKVFLECVQDMDHENMFWYRQDPGLGLRLIYFSYDVKMKEKGDIPEGYSVSREKKERFSLILESASTNQTSMYLCASTLGGGKAYEQYFGPGTRLTVT.

V gene TRBV5-5 combines with J gene TRBJ2-5; 9 nucleotides agree with TRBD2. The trim removed 0 bases at V and 4 bases at J, leaving 10 bases unmatched. This CDR3 has 17 residues. CDR1 is SGHKS, CDR2 YYEKEE, per germline (reference sequence). The CDR3 region has the DNA TGTGCCAGCAGCTTGGGTGGCGGGGGGGCCTTGAGAGAGACCCAGTACTTC. This codes for CASSLGGGGALRETQYF.

This chain joins TRBV9 and TRBJ2-1, with a tentative D call TRBD2 (5 bases). The V gene lost 2 bases and the J gene lost 7 bases, with 7 bases spanning the gap. The CDR3 sequence is 12 residues long. Germline V gene sequence: CDR1 SGDLS, CDR2 YYNGEE. CDR3 DNA: TGTGCCAGCAGCGTTAGGACTAATGAGCAGTTCTTC. This encodes CASSVRTNEQFF.

This chain uses TRBV10-1 with TRBJ2-7; D is possibly TRBD1 (6 bases). CDR1 is WNHNN, CDR2 SYGVQD, per germline (reference sequence). The CDR3 is 15 residues long. V lost 5 bases and J 0 bases, leaving 14 bases between the germline ends. The CDR3, as DNA: TGCGCCAGCAGTTCGGGCCTGGACAGCTCCTACGAGCAGTACTTC. Translating it yields CASSSGLDSSYEQYF.

The chain recombines TRBV28 with TRBJ1-1, with 9 bases that match TRBD1. This CDR3 has 14 amino acids. J gave up 7 bases and V 5 bases, and 8 bases lay outside the gene matches. Germline lookup yields CDR1 MDHEN and CDR2 SYDVKM. CDR3 sequence reads: CASSPGTGSNEAFF. The CDR3 DNA follows: TGTGCCAGCAGTCCAGGGACAGGGTCTAATGAAGCTTTCTTT.

V gene TRBV18 combines with J gene TRBJ2-2; perhaps TRBD2 as D (7 bases). The CDR3 covers 17 residues. Germline V gene data show CDR1 as KGHSH and CDR2 as LQKENI. V dropped 0 bases and J dropped 0 bases, with 11 bases sitting between them. The CDR3 DNA reads as TGTGCCAGCTCACCACCGGGGGGGCCCGCGAACACCGGGGAGCTGTTTTTT. The encoded protein is CASSPPGGPANTGELFF.

CDR3 in amino acids: CASSLEGRPLEQYF. CDR3 in DNA: TGTGCCAGCAGCTTGGAGGGGCGTCCCCTCGAGCAGTACTTC. This chain uses TRBV5-5 with TRBJ2-7; weak D call: TRBD1 (5 bases). CDR1 and CDR2 from the germline V gene are SGHKS and YYEKEE (reference sequence). The CDR3 length is 14 residues. The V and J ends lost 0 bases and 6 bases respectively, with 13 bases between them.

This chain links TRBV5-1 with TRBJ1-4; D is uncertain. Germline V gene data show CDR1 as SGHRS and CDR2 as YFSETQ. The CDR3 covers 15 residues. The ends were cut back, 1 base at V and 8 bases at J, with 15 bases in the middle. This CDR3 reads CASSLYGSSGEKLFF. The CDR3 region has the DNA TGCGCCAGCAGCTTGTATGGGAGTTCGGGGGAAAAACTGTTTTTT.

This sequence joins TRBV28 and TRBJ2-3; maybe TRBD2 (5 bases). V was trimmed by 6 bases and J by 1 base, leaving 8 bases between them. The CDR3 runs to 13 residues. Germline CDR1 is MDHEN and CDR2 is SYDVKM. The CDR3 reads CASRAGGTDTQYF. In nucleotides, the CDR3 is TGTGCCAGCAGGGCGGGCGGCACAGATACGCAGTATTTT.

The chain couples TRBV20-1 to TRBJ1-5, with unresolved D. Germline-derived CDR1 and CDR2 are DFQATT and SNEGSKA (reference sequence). Trimming shortened V by 1 base and J by 7 bases, and 5 bases separated the two germline ends. This CDR3 comprises 11 residues. The CDR3 protein is CSARARQPQHF. CDR3 DNA sequence: TGCAGTGCTAGAGCCCGGCAGCCCCAGCATTTT.

The chain is built from TRBV5-6 and TRBJ2-1; TRBD2 agrees at 8 bases. The V and J ends lost 0 bases and 7 bases, in that order; junction bases with no gene match: 9. The germline V gene has CDR1 SGHDT and CDR2 YYEEEE. This CDR3 has 16 residues. In DNA, the CDR3 is TGTGCCAGCAGCTTGGATCCGGGAGGGCTTAAAAATGAGCAGTTCTTC. Amino acids: CASSLDPGGLKNEQFF.

The chain couples TRBV5-4 to TRBJ1-1; 11 nucleotides line up with TRBD1. The V gene's germline CDR1 is SGHNT and CDR2 YYREEE (reference sequence). The CDR3 covers 16 residues. J lost 2 bases, V lost 5 bases, and 8 bases had no gene match. The CDR3 here is CASRIGQGAINTEAFF. CDR3 nucleotide sequence: TGTGCCAGCAGGATAGGACAGGGGGCAATTAACACTGAAGCTTTCTTT.

V usage is TRBV28 and J usage is TRBJ2-3; TRBD1 matches 7 bases. The CDR3 runs 16 residues. The trim removed 3 bases at V and 2 bases at J, leaving 8 bases unmatched. CDR1 and CDR2 (germline): MDHEN, SYDVKM. The DNA for the CDR3 is TGTGCCAGCAGTTTGCGAACAGGGGTCAACACAGATACGCAGTATTTT. Its protein is CASSLRTGVNTDTQYF.

The count of this clone is one. The J gene is TRBJ2-3, the V gene TRBV28, with a weak D call TRBD2 (5 bases). Trimming took 5 bases from V and 9 from J, leaving 15 bases between them. The CDR3 has 13 residues. The germline V gene has CDR1 MDHEN and CDR2 SYDVKM. This CDR3 reads CASSGSDSRTQYF. The CDR3 DNA is TGTGCCAGCAGTGGGTCGGACTCAAGAACGCAGTATTTT.

The table lists this clone with a count of one. The chain joins TRBV28 to TRBJ1-2; TRBD1 might be the D (5 bases). The germline CDR1 and CDR2 sequences are MDHEN and SYDVKM. Trimming took off 2 bases at V and 4 bases at J, with 14 bases between the two ends. The CDR3 length is 15 residues. CDR3 sequence: CASSLIREGSYGYTF. CDR3 nucleotide sequence: TGTGCCAGCAGTTTAATCAGGGAGGGGAGCTATGGCTACACCTTC.

The chain recombines TRBV2 with TRBJ1-2, with D perhaps TRBD1 (5 bases). The germline V gene encodes CDR1 SNHLY and CDR2 FYNNEI. This CDR3 contains 14 residues. Trimming took off 6 bases at V and 0 bases at J, with 11 bases between the two ends. The CDR3 region is CASSRQLTNYGYTF. CDR3 sequence (DNA): TGTGCCAGCAGCCGACAGCTAACTAACTATGGCTACACCTTC. The full variable domain, rest sourced from reference TRBV2 and TRBJ1-2, is EPEVTQTPSHQVTQMGQEVILRCVPISNHLYFYWYRQILGQKVEFLVSFYNNEISEKSEIFDDQFSVERPDGSNFTLKIRSTKLEDSAMYFCASSRQLTNYGYTFGSGTRLTVV.

The chain carries TRBV6-5 and TRBJ1-2; D gene ambiguous. CDR1 and CDR2 (germline): MNHEY, SVGAGI. The length of the CDR3 is 12 residues. Trimming left V 4 bases short and J 5 bases short, with 8 bases between. Here the CDR3 DNA reads TGTGCCAGCAGTTCCCCGACATATGGCTACACCTTC. This encodes CASSSPTYGYTF.

This chain joins TRBV5-1 and TRBJ2-1; 10 bases agree with TRBD2. This CDR3 spans 15 amino acids. Trimming took 2 bases from V and 8 from J; bases not matched to a gene: 7. The germline CDR1 and CDR2 sequences are SGHRS and YFSETQ. The CDR3 nucleotides are TGCGCCAGCAGCTTTAGAGCGGGAGGGCCTCATGAGCAGTTCTTC. It yields the protein CASSFRAGGPHEQFF.

The V gene is TRBV27, the J gene TRBJ2-7; 8 bases are a match to TRBD1. There are 14 residues in the CDR3. The germline CDR1 and CDR2 sequences are MNHEY and SMNVEV (reference sequence). V lost 7 bases, J lost 1 base, and 6 bases stayed unmatched. CDR3 protein: CASTRDRSSYEQYF. DNA of the CDR3: TGTGCCAGCACCCGGGACAGGAGTTCCTACGAGCAGTACTTC.

On this clone: This sample also contains other DNA sequences that code for the same CDR3. The chain combines TRBV5-4 with TRBJ2-1, with 8 bases matching TRBD2. Trimming took 0 bases from V and 1 from J; bases not matched to a gene: 0. CDR3 length equals 15 residues. CDR1 and CDR2 from the germline V gene are SGHNT and YYREEE (reference sequence). CDR3 in DNA: TGTGCCAGCAGCTTGGGACTAGCGTCCTACAATGAGCAGTTCTTC. Amino acids: CASSLGLASYNEQFF.

As for this clone: Different DNA sequences within this sample yield the same CDR3. This rearrangement joins TRBV18 to TRBJ2-5, with D uncertain. CDR3 size: 14 residues. V lost 2 bases to trimming and J lost 3 bases, with 10 bases between them. The germline gives CDR1 KGHSH, CDR2 LQKENI. For the CDR3, the DNA is TGTGCCAGCTCACCAAGAGGCGGCGAAGAGACCCAGTACTTC. It specifies CASSPRGGEETQYF.

V usage is TRBV5-1 and J usage is TRBJ2-3, with TRBD2 matching 7 bases. The CDR3 runs 15 residues. CDR1 SGHRS and CDR2 YFSETQ come from the germline V gene. The junction had 5 bases not matched to a gene; V was cut back by 3 bases and J by 1 base. In DNA form, the CDR3 reads TGCGCCAGCAGCTCGAATGCGGGAGGCACAGATACGCAGTATTTT. It is translated as CASSSNAGGTDTQYF.

A remark on this clone: This specimen includes other DNA sequences encoding the same CDR3. The J gene is TRBJ2-2, the V gene TRBV4-1; a weak D match, TRBD1 (6 bases). Trimming shortened V by 4 bases and J by 1 base, and 10 bases separated the two germline ends. Germline V gene lookup returns CDR1 MGHRA and CDR2 YSYEKL. The CDR3 is 15 amino acids. The CDR3 loop is CASSRETGNTGELFF. The CDR3 DNA sequence: TGCGCCAGCAGCCGAGAGACAGGGAACACCGGGGAGCTGTTTTTT.

The chain joins TRBV29-1 to TRBJ2-2; 7 nucleotides match TRBD2. V shed 7 bases, J shed 4 bases, and the junction held 6 bases outside the gene matches. Germline V lookup: CDR1 SQVTM, CDR2 ANQGSEA. The length of the CDR3 is 13 residues. The DNA for the CDR3 is TGCAGCGCCGAAGGCGGGAGCACCGGGGAGCTGTTTTTT. Translated, it gives CSAEGGSTGELFF.

The CDR3 is CASSYLPIRQGRQPQHF. CDR3 sequence (DNA): TGTGCCAGCAGTTACCTTCCGATCCGACAGGGAAGACAGCCCCAGCATTTT. This rearrangement joins TRBV6-2 or TRBV6-3 to TRBJ1-5, with 7 bases aligning to TRBD1. The CDR3 is 17 amino acids. Unmatched junction bases numbered 14, after V lost 2 bases and J lost 7 bases. Germline CDR1 and CDR2: MNHEY and SVGEGT.

This chain links TRBV9 with TRBJ1-2; 11 bases agree with TRBD1. The V segment lost 3 bases and the J segment 5 bases; nucleotides outside the gene matches: 6. The CDR3 loop spans 15 amino acids. Germline lookup yields CDR1 SGDLS and CDR2 YYNGEE. CDR3 sequence (DNA): TGTGCCAGCAGCGGCGGACAGGGGGCCTGGTATGGCTACACCTTC. Translating gives CASSGGQGAWYGYTF.